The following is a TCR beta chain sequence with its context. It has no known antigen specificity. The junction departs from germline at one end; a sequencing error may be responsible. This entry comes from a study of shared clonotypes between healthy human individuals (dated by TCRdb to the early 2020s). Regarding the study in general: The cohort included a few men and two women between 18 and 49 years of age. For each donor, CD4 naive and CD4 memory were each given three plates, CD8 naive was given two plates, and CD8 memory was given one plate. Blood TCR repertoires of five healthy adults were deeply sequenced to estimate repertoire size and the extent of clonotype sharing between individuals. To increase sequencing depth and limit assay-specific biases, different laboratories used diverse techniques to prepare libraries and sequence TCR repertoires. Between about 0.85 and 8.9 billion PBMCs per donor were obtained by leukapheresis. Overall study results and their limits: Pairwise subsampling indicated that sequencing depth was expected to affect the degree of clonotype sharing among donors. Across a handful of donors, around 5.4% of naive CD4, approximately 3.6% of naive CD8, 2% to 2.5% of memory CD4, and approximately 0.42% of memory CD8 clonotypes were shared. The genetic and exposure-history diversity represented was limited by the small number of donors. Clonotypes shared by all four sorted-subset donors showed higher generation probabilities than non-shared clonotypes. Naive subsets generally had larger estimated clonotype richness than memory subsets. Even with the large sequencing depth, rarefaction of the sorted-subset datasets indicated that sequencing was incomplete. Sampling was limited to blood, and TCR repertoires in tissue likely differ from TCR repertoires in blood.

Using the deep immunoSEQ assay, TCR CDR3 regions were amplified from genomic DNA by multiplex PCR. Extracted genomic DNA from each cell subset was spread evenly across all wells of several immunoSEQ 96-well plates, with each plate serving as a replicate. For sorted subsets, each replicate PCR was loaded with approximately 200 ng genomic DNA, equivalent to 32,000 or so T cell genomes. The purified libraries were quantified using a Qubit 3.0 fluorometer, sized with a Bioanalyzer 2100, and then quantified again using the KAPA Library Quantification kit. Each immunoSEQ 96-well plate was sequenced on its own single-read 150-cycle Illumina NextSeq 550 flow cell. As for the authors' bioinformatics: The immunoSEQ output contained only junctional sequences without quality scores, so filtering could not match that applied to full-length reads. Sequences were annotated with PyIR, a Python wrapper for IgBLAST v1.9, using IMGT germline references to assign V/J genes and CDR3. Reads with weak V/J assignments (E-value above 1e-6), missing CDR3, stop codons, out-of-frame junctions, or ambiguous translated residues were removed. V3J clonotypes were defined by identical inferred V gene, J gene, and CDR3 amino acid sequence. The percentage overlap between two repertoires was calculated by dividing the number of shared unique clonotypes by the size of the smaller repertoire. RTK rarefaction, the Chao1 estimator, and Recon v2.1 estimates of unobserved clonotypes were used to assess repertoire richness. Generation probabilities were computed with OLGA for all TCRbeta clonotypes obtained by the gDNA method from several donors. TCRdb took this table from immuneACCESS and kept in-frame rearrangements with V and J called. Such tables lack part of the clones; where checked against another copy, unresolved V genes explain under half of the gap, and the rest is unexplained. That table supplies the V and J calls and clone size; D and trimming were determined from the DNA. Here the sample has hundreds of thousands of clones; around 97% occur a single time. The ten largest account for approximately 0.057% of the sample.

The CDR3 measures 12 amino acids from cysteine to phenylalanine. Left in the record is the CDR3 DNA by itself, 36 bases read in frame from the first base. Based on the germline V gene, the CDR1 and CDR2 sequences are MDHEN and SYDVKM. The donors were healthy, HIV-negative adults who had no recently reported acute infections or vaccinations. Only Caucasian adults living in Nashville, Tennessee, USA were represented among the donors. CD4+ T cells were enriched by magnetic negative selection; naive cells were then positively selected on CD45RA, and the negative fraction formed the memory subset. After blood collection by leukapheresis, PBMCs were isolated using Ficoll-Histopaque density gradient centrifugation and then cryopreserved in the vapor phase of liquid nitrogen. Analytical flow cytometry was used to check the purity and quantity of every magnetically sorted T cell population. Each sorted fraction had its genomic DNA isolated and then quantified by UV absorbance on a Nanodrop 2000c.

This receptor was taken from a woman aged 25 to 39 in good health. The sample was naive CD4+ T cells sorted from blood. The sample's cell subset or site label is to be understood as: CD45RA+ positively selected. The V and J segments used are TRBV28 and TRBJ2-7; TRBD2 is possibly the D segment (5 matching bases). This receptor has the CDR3 CASSTTGSLPSF. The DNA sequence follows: TGTGCCAGCAGTACCACGGGGAGTCTGCCCTCATTC. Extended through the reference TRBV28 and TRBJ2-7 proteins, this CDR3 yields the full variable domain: DVKVTQSSRYLVKRTGEKVFLECVQDMDHENMFWYRQDPGLGLRLIYFSYDVKMKEKGDIPEGYSVSREKKERFSLILESASTNQTSMYLCASSTTGSLPSFGPGTRLTVT.